This TCR beta chain is from a study of blood T cell repertoires in COVID-19. Study overall: COVID-19 samples collected from the United States, Italy and Spain covered acute and convalescent phases. T cells, B-cell-depleted T cells, or PBMCs provided the cDNA or gDNA that served as material.

The CDR3 sequence is 18 residues long. CDR1 and CDR2 from the germline V gene are MNHEY and SMNVEV (reference sequence). The V and J ends lost 5 bases and 7 bases respectively, with 29 bases between them. As originally analysed: Estimation of nucleated cell counts relied on the amplification of reference gene primers. Generated by immunoSEQ multiplex PCR, the TCRdb table keeps only in-frame clones and is missing some. The V and J calls and clone size are taken from that table; D and trimming were inferred from the DNA. This sample has around 250,000 clones; around four fifths occur once, and the top ten carry about 9%.

The clonotype originates from a man aged 35 to 55 with active or convalescent COVID-19. This chain connects TRBV27 to TRBJ1-2; possible D gene TRBD1, 6 bases. Sequencing was performed on peripheral blood. CDR3 bases: TGTGCCAGCAGTACGCACTCGAGACGGCAGGGGAGATCGGGTGGCTACACCTTC. It encodes CASSTHSRRQGRSGGYTF.